The 21 T cell receptor beta chains listed next were all sequenced from one sample in a study of T cell responses to AZD1222 COVID-19 vaccine (dated by TCRdb to about 2021). The time point tag for this specimen amounts to: about 28 days (+/-7) after the second vaccine dose. Taken with the paper, the label for treatment or condition translates to: meningococcal conjugate vaccine given as trial control. Receptors were amplified or captured by the immunoSEQ multiplex PCR assay. This is the immuneACCESS table as TCRdb keeps it, with only in-frame sequences that have V and J called. A part of the clones is gone; compared with another copy, unresolved V genes explain less than half, and the rest is unexplained. This sample holds tens of thousands of clones; 88% were observed only once. More than 8.5% of the sample is held by the ten biggest clonotypes. The sample consisted of peripheral blood, taken 28 days after the second dose of the MenACWY control vaccine. The receptor set was obtained from an adult who received the MenACWY meningococcal vaccine as a control.

The chain has TRBV30 and TRBJ1-3; TRBD1 might be the D (5 bases). The CDR3 is 14 residues long. CDR1 and CDR2 (germline): GTSNPN, SVGIG (reference sequence). V was pared by 3 bases and J by 2 bases, with 11 bases between. CDR3 bases: TGTGCCTGGAGAGAGGGGAGGCCTGGAAACACCATATATTTT. This encodes CAWREGRPGNTIYF.

The chain joins TRBV18 to TRBJ2-1, with D perhaps matching TRBD1 (6 bases). Deletions cut 2 bases from V and 5 bases from J, with 10 bases between. The CDR3 length is 14 residues. The germline gives CDR1 KGHSH, CDR2 LQKENI. Written as DNA, the CDR3 is TGTGCCAGCTCACCATATACAGGGAACAATGAGCAGTTCTTC. Translation: CASSPYTGNNEQFF.

The table lists this clone with a few counts. DNA of the CDR3: TGTGCCAGTAATCAGGGATCGCACGTGGATACGCAGTATTTT. It codes for CASNQGSHVDTQYF. This chain links TRBV19 with TRBJ2-3; maybe TRBD1 (5 bases). This CDR3 contains 14 residues. V was pared by 7 bases and J by 6 bases, with 17 bases between. CDR1 is LNHDA and CDR2 is SQIVND in the germline V gene (reference sequence).

The chain has TRBV15 and TRBJ2-3; 10 positions agree with TRBD2. The CDR3 loop spans 19 amino acids. Unmatched junction bases numbered 12, after V lost 3 bases and J lost 0 bases. CDR1 and CDR2 (germline): LNHNV, YYDKDF (reference sequence). CDR3 in DNA: TGTGCCACCAGCAGTGACTTAGCGGGGGGCGTCGTTAGCACAGATACGCAGTATTTT. Encoded protein: CATSSDLAGGVVSTDTQYF.

V usage is TRBV5-1 and J usage is TRBJ1-2; D gene ambiguous. CDR3 length: 12 residues. V dropped 0 bases and J dropped 5 bases, with 5 bases sitting between them. Germline V gene lookup returns CDR1 SGHRS and CDR2 YFSETQ. As DNA, the CDR3 is TGCGCCAGCAGCTTGGGAGAATATGGCTACACCTTC. Its protein is CASSLGEYGYTF.

The chain has TRBV19 and TRBJ2-2, with 7 bases matching TRBD1. CDR1 and CDR2 from the germline V gene are LNHDA and SQIVND (reference sequence). The junction had 9 bases not matched to a gene; V was cut back by 6 bases and J by 2 bases. The CDR3 consists of 16 residues. CDR3 amino acids: CASSPFGTDNTGELFF. CDR3 sequence (DNA): TGTGCCAGTAGCCCCTTCGGGACAGATAACACCGGGGAGCTGTTTTTT.

The V and J genes are TRBV27 and TRBJ2-5, with TRBD2 identical over 10 bases. Trimming at V came to 4 bases and at J to 4 bases, leaving 6 bases not matched to a gene. The CDR3 covers 15 residues. The germline V gene has CDR1 MNHEY and CDR2 SMNVEV (reference sequence). The CDR3 here is CASSSIAGGRETQYF. Written as DNA, the CDR3 is TGTGCCAGCAGTTCAATAGCGGGGGGTAGAGAGACCCAGTACTTC.

V gene TRBV6-2 or TRBV6-3 combines with J gene TRBJ1-2; D is ambiguous. V shed 2 bases and J shed 2 bases, with 12 bases lying between them. The CDR3 runs to 15 residues. Per germline, CDR1 MNHEY and CDR2 SVGEGT. The CDR3 sequence is CASSYGEDSNYGYTF. The DNA for the CDR3 is TGTGCCAGCAGTTACGGAGAGGATAGCAACTATGGCTACACCTTC.

This clone has a single count. This chain uses TRBV7-2 with TRBJ1-5; TRBD1 matches at 9 bases. The germline CDR1 and CDR2 sequences are SGHTA and FQGNSA. The V gene end was trimmed by 4 bases and the J gene end by 0 bases; junction bases not matched to a gene: 1. CDR3 length: 15 amino acids. The CDR3 DNA is TGTGCCAGCAGCTGGGACAGGGCTAGCAATCAGCCCCAGCATTTT. Residues: CASSWDRASNQPQHF.

The chain is built from TRBV18 and TRBJ1-6; 10 bases agree with TRBD1. The CDR3 totals 17 residues. Germline assignment: CDR1 KGHSH and CDR2 LQKENI. Germline trimming cut 4 bases from V and 5 bases from J; bases unmatched to any gene: 8. For the CDR3, the DNA is TGTGCCAGCTCACGGGGCTCGGACAGGGGGGATAATTCACCCCTCCACTTT. Translating gives CASSRGSDRGDNSPLHF.

The V and J genes are TRBV27 and TRBJ2-2; D may correspond to TRBD1 or TRBD2 (6 bases each). V was shortened by 5 bases and J by 3 bases, with 16 bases between the two germline ends. Germline assignment: CDR1 MNHEY and CDR2 SMNVEV (reference sequence). The CDR3 sequence is 16 residues long. The CDR3 reads CASSRRRGSYTGELFF. The CDR3 DNA follows: TGTGCCAGCAGTAGGAGGAGGGGGTCATACACCGGGGAGCTGTTTTTT.

Only one count was recorded for this clone. The same CDR3 can be traced to other DNA sequences in this sample. The CDR3, as DNA: TGTGCCAGCAGTGAAGCGCGCCAGCCCCAGCATTTT. The encoded protein is CASSEARQPQHF. J is TRBJ1-5 and V is TRBV6-1, with D hard to call. CDR1 is MNHNS and CDR2 is SASEGT in the germline V gene. V was shortened by 0 bases and J by 7 bases, with 4 bases between the two germline ends. CDR3 length: 12 residues.

The chain combines TRBV19 with TRBJ1-2; TRBD1 matches at 7 bases. The CDR3 consists of 14 residues. The germline V gene encodes CDR1 LNHDA and CDR2 SQIVND (reference sequence). V was clipped by 0 bases and J by 9 bases; unmatched bases: 7. CDR3 sequence: CASSIDRDSGSYTF. DNA of the CDR3: TGTGCCAGTAGTATAGACCGGGACAGCGGTAGCTACACCTTC.

A few counts support this clone. This chain joins TRBV4-3 and TRBJ1-2, with D possibly being TRBD1 (5 bases). CDR3 length equals 15 residues. CDR1 LGHNA and CDR2 YSLEER come from the germline V gene. The CDR3 coding sequence is TGCCCCACCAGCCGAGTGGGGGAGTCTAACTATGGCTACACCTTC. Translation: CPTSRVGESNYGYTF.

The rearrangement links TRBV7-2 to TRBJ2-1; D is uncertain. Germline-derived CDR1 and CDR2 are SGHTA and FQGNSA. The CDR3 covers 16 residues. Between the trimmed V and J ends, which lost 3 bases and 3 bases, there was a span of 15 bases. CDR3: CASSFDQVNVYNEQFF. CDR3 DNA sequence: TGTGCCAGCAGCTTCGACCAGGTGAACGTCTACAATGAGCAGTTCTTC. The full variable domain, with the rest looked up from reference TRBV7-2 and TRBJ2-1, is GAGVSQSPSNKVTEKGKDVELRCDPISGHTALYWYRQSLGQGLEFLIYFQGNSAPDKSGLPSDRFSAERTGGSVSTLTIQRTQQEDSAVYLCASSFDQVNVYNEQFFGPGTRLTVL.

This clone was detected only a few times. The same CDR3 is also encoded by other DNA sequences in this sample. The V call is TRBV19, the J call TRBJ1-2; D is perhaps TRBD1 (5 bases). Trimming removed 2 bases at V and 4 bases at J, with 11 bases between. CDR1 is LNHDA and CDR2 is SQIVND in the germline V gene (reference sequence). This CDR3 region has 14 residues. The CDR3 DNA sequence: TGTGCCAGTAGTATAACTCAGGGTGGCTATGGCTACACCTTC. Amino acids: CASSITQGGYGYTF.

Remarks on this clone: A read error may produce the germline difference seen at one junction end. The chain uses TRBV6-2 or TRBV6-3 and TRBJ2-7; tentative D call: TRBD1 (7 bases). Germline V gene lookup returns CDR1 MNHEY and CDR2 SVGEGT. The CDR3 sequence is 15 residues long. CDR3 region: CASSYIDRDSNEQYF. CDR3 coding DNA: TGTGCCAGCAGTTACATAGACAGGGACTCCAACGAGCAGTACTTC.

CDR3 DNA: TGTGCCAGCAGAGGCAGGGGGCTTTCTAATGAGCAGTTCTTC. This gives the protein CASRGRGLSNEQFF. The chain recombines TRBV7-2 with TRBJ2-1; 8 bases map to TRBD1. CDR3 length equals 14 residues. J gave up 7 bases and V 6 bases, and 8 bases lay outside the gene matches. Per the germline V gene, CDR1 is SGHTA and CDR2 is FQGNSA.

The V gene is TRBV7-2, the J gene TRBJ2-1, with 7 bases matching TRBD2. Trimming took 1 base from V and 4 from J; bases not matched to a gene: 7. The CDR3 consists of 16 residues. CDR1 SGHTA and CDR2 FQGNSA come from the germline V gene. As DNA, the CDR3 is TGTGCCAGCAGCTTAGACGTCGGGGGGAAATACAATGAGCAGTTCTTC. Protein product: CASSLDVGGKYNEQFF. Based on the CDR3 plus reference TRBV7-2 and TRBJ2-1, the full variable domain is GAGVSQSPSNKVTEKGKDVELRCDPISGHTALYWYRQSLGQGLEFLIYFQGNSAPDKSGLPSDRFSAERTGGSVSTLTIQRTQQEDSAVYLCASSLDVGGKYNEQFFGPGTRLTVL.

This chain uses TRBV5-1 with TRBJ1-4; D ambiguous. Trimming removed 4 bases from V and 4 bases from J, with 5 bases in between. The CDR3 is made up of 12 amino acids. Germline CDR1 SGHRS, CDR2 YFSETQ. The chain's CDR3 is CASSKINEKLFF. CDR3 nucleotide sequence: TGCGCCAGCAGCAAGATTAATGAAAAACTGTTTTTT.

A single count supports this clone. The rearrangement links TRBV30 to TRBJ1-4; no reliable D call. The germline V gene encodes CDR1 GTSNPN and CDR2 SVGIG (reference sequence). V gave up 2 bases and J gave up 2 bases, with 6 bases separating them. The CDR3 consists of 13 residues. The CDR3 reads CAWSRRTNEKLFF. The CDR3 bases are TGTGCCTGGAGTCGCAGGACTAATGAAAAACTGTTTTTT.